Shown below are 20 T cell receptor beta chains from a single sample sequenced in a study of graft-versus-host responses after intestinal transplantation. Some clones are missing from TCRdb's copy, which holds only in-frame ones; the method was immunoSEQ multiplex PCR. This repertoire shows some 7,000 clones, 30% found once; its top ten account for roughly 4%. Sample: alloreactive CD4+ T cells from a mixed lymphocyte reaction culture, taken before transplantation. Subset here: CFSE-low proliferating T cells sorted from approximately six-day pre-transplant mixed lymphocyte reaction (GvH or HvG direction). The receptor set was obtained from a human patient who was an organ donor for intestinal transplantation.

A few counts support this clone. The rearrangement links TRBV6-5 to TRBJ1-2; TRBD1 is a possible D gene (6 bases). CDR1 and CDR2 from the germline V gene are MNHEY and SVGAGI. Trimming cost V 6 bases and J 3 bases, with 11 bases left between them. There are 13 residues in the CDR3. Here the CDR3 reads CASSPTGDYGYTF. Written as DNA, the CDR3 is TGTGCCAGCAGCCCGACAGGTGACTATGGCTACACCTTC.

The CDR3 DNA is TGTGCCAGCAGTGACTCCGGCGGGGGGGCCTACAATGAGCAGTTCTTC. Protein: CASSDSGGGAYNEQFF. This chain connects TRBV6-4 to TRBJ2-1; 9 positions agree with TRBD2. The length of the CDR3 is 16 residues. V shed 0 bases, J shed 2 bases, and the junction held 2 bases outside the gene matches. The V gene's germline CDR1 is MRHNA and CDR2 SNTAGT.

This clone has a handful of counts. DNA of the CDR3: TGTGCCAGCAAGCTCGACACAGATACGCAGTATTTT. It translates to CASKLDTDTQYF. The chain carries TRBV6-1 and TRBJ2-3; D gene uncertain. V gave up 7 bases and J gave up 2 bases, with 7 bases separating them. This CDR3 spans 12 amino acids. CDR1 and CDR2 from the germline V gene are MNHNS and SASEGT.

This clone was counted a few times. The chain employs TRBV6-5 and TRBJ2-5; possibly TRBD2 for D (6 bases). V was cut by 0 bases and J by 4 bases, with 15 bases left in between. CDR1 is MNHEY and CDR2 is SVGAGI in the germline V gene. The CDR3 has 16 amino acids. Written as DNA, the CDR3 is TGTGCCAGCAGTTACTCGGGGGGTTTGATATCAGAGACCCAGTACTTC. Translated, it gives CASSYSGGLISETQYF.

This clone was detected a few times. The chain couples TRBV18 to TRBJ1-6, with 9 positions matching TRBD1. Germline V gives CDR1 KGHSH, CDR2 LQKENI. The CDR3 spans 15 residues. V was clipped by 4 bases and J by 7 bases; unmatched bases: 5. The CDR3 sequence: CASSLSDRGNSPLHF. Here the CDR3 DNA reads TGTGCCAGCTCACTCTCAGACAGGGGGAATTCACCCCTCCACTTT.

The chain couples TRBV7-3 to TRBJ2-7; D perhaps matches TRBD1 (5 bases). The CDR3 sequence is 14 residues long. Germline CDR1 is SGHTA and CDR2 is FQGTGA. V lost 4 bases to trimming and J lost 2 bases, with 12 bases between them. CDR3: CASSYQGMPYEQYF. CDR3 in DNA: TGTGCCAGCAGCTATCAGGGTATGCCCTACGAGCAGTACTTC. The full variable domain, rest sourced from reference TRBV7-3 and TRBJ2-7, is GAGVSQTPSNKVTEKGKYVELRCDPISGHTALYWYRQSLGQGPEFLIYFQGTGAADDSGLPNDRFFAVRPEGSVSTLKIQRTERGDSAVYLCASSYQGMPYEQYFGPGTRLTVT.

This clone was seen only once. V gene TRBV1 combines with J gene TRBJ1-3. TRBV1 counts as a pseudogene. This CDR3 has 16 residues. CDR3 DNA: TGCACCAGCAGCCAAGATTGGAGGAACTCTGGAAACACCATATATTTT. Protein sequence: CTSSQDWRNSGNTIYF.

V usage is TRBV6-1 and J usage is TRBJ1-1; D unclear. The V end lost 5 bases, the J end lost 1 base, and 11 bases lay between the germline ends. There are 14 residues in the CDR3. The germline gives CDR1 MNHNS, CDR2 SASEGT. In nucleotides, the CDR3 is TGTGCCAGCAGTCCCCGGCGGGGGAACACTGAAGCTTTCTTT. Translating gives CASSPRRGNTEAFF.

The genes are TRBV19 and TRBJ2-7, with TRBD2 matching over 8 bases. The ends lost 5 bases at V and 0 bases at J; junction bases unmatched: 0. The CDR3 totals 13 residues. The germline V gene encodes CDR1 LNHDA and CDR2 SQIVND (reference sequence). CDR3 nucleotides: TGTGCCAGTAGTCGGGGGGGCTCCTACGAGCAGTACTTC. It translates to CASSRGGSYEQYF.

The chain is built from TRBV6-6 and TRBJ1-2, with a possible D match to TRBD1 (6 bases). The CDR3 contains 12 residues. CDR1 is MNHNY and CDR2 is SVGAGI in the germline V gene (reference sequence). Trimming left V 7 bases short and J 9 bases short, with 15 bases between. CDR3 loop: CASKGGFKSYTF. DNA of the CDR3: TGTGCCAGCAAAGGGGGATTTAAGAGCTACACCTTC.

The chain is built from TRBV5-1 and TRBJ2-7, with 13 bases matching TRBD2. After removal of 4 bases from V and 4 bases from J, the junction contained 8 bases not matched to a gene. The CDR3 consists of 16 residues. CDR1 and CDR2 (germline): SGHRS, YFSETQ. The CDR3 reads CASSHTSGRGPYEQYF. The CDR3 DNA sequence: TGCGCCAGCAGCCACACTAGCGGGAGGGGCCCTTACGAGCAGTACTTC.

This clone was counted only a few times. The rearrangement links TRBV19 to TRBJ1-1, with D tentatively TRBD1 (6 bases). The germline V gene encodes CDR1 LNHDA and CDR2 SQIVND (reference sequence). The CDR3 extends over 14 amino acids. The V end lost 7 bases, the J end lost 1 base, and 13 bases lay between the germline ends. The CDR3 coding sequence is TGTGCCAGTACCCCACAGGGCTCGAACACTGAAGCTTTCTTT. Encoded protein: CASTPQGSNTEAFF.

This clone was seen only a few times. The gene calls are TRBV4-2 and TRBJ2-4; D is uncertain. Trimming took 0 bases from V and 1 from J, leaving 10 bases between them. The CDR3 runs 16 residues. Germline CDR1 is LGHNA and CDR2 is YNFKEQ. The CDR3 DNA reads TGTGCCAGCAGCCAAGAAGTGAGGCGGGCCAAAAACATTCAGTACTTC. Translated: CASSQEVRRAKNIQYF.

This chain connects TRBV5-5 to TRBJ2-5, with 7 bases identical to TRBD1. The CDR3 spans 12 residues. The germline V gene has CDR1 SGHKS and CDR2 YYEKEE (reference sequence). The V and J ends lost 0 bases and 12 bases, in that order; junction bases with no gene match: 5. The CDR3: CASSLEGAIEYF. In DNA, the CDR3 is TGTGCCAGCAGCTTGGAGGGGGCCATAGAGTACTTC.

V gene TRBV7-3 combines with J gene TRBJ2-1; 7 bases are a match to TRBD2. Trimming removed 5 bases from V and 13 bases from J; junction bases left unmatched: 8. CDR1 SGHTA and CDR2 FQGTGA come from the germline V gene. The CDR3 has 12 amino acids. CDR3 bases: TGTGCCAGCAGCGCCGGACTAGGGAGACAGTTCTTC. Protein: CASSAGLGRQFF.

This clone turned up a few times. The genes are TRBV2 and TRBJ2-1; D is unresolved. V dropped 2 bases and J dropped 7 bases, with 6 bases sitting between them. CDR3 size: 12 residues. CDR1 and CDR2 (germline): SNHLY, FYNNEI. CDR3 DNA sequence: TGTGCCAGCAGTGAACGGGTAAATGAGCAGTTCTTC. The encoded protein is CASSERVNEQFF. The variable domain in full, completed from reference TRBV2 and TRBJ2-1, reads EPEVTQTPSHQVTQMGQEVILRCVPISNHLYFYWYRQILGQKVEFLVSFYNNEISEKSEIFDDQFSVERPDGSNFTLKIRSTKLEDSAMYFCASSERVNEQFFGPGTRLTVL.

This clone is judged medium-sized. The V and J genes are TRBV5-8 and TRBJ2-5; D unresolved. CDR1 is SGHTS, CDR2 YDEGEE, per germline. V lost 0 bases to trimming and J lost 5 bases, with 5 bases between them. The CDR3 length is 12 residues. CDR3 sequence reads: CASSLEEETQYF. CDR3 coding DNA: TGTGCCAGCAGCTTGGAGGAGGAGACCCAGTACTTC.

This clone has only a few counts. The V call is TRBV5-1, the J call TRBJ2-1; D possibly corresponds to TRBD2 (6 bases). Trimming shortened V by 4 bases and J by 8 bases, and 16 bases separated the two germline ends. Germline CDR1 and CDR2: SGHRS and YFSETQ. This CDR3 contains 14 residues. The CDR3 bases are TGCGCCAGCAGCCCGCACAGCACTAGCCATGAGCAGTTCTTC. Its translation is CASSPHSTSHEQFF.

The chain recombines TRBV7-3 with TRBJ2-1, with D possibly matching TRBD2 (6 bases). CDR1 is SGHTA and CDR2 is FQGTGA in the germline V gene. The CDR3 runs 17 residues. V dropped 5 bases and J dropped 5 bases, with 22 bases sitting between them. CDR3 sequence: CASSPVLGGKGNNEQFF. CDR3 DNA sequence: TGTGCCAGCAGCCCAGTTCTCGGGGGAAAAGGGAACAATGAGCAGTTCTTC.

The V and J genes are TRBV5-5 and TRBJ1-2; D is possibly TRBD1 (5 bases). Germline loops: CDR1 SGHKS, CDR2 YYEKEE (reference sequence). The V gene lost 0 bases and the J gene lost 7 bases, with 13 bases spanning the gap. CDR3 size: 14 residues. CDR3 protein: CASSLDPGWSGYTF. CDR3 bases: TGTGCCAGCAGCTTGGATCCAGGGTGGTCTGGCTACACCTTC.